The 29 T cell receptor beta chains given below trace back to one sample, sequenced in a study of OX40 agonist ivuxolimab in advanced cancers. Using immunoSEQ multiplex PCR, the repertoire was profiled, and TCRdb retains in-frame clones only, with some absent. The profile covers roughly 69,000 clones, with around four fifths appearing a single time and around 9.8% taken by the ten largest. This material consisted of CD4+ or CD8+ T cells sorted from blood, taken in a trial of the OX40 agonist ivuxolimab. All receptors derive from an adult with an advanced solid tumor such as melanoma, head and neck, liver or kidney cancer.

This clone was picked up one time. The chain joins TRBV6-5 to TRBJ2-5, with a possible D match to TRBD1 (5 bases). This CDR3 is 14 amino acids long. Trimming stripped 0 bases from V and 5 bases from J, with 10 bases between. Germline CDR1 and CDR2: MNHEY and SVGAGI. As DNA, the CDR3 is TGTGCCAGCAGTTACTCCAGGGTGGGGGAGACCCAGTACTTC. It translates to CASSYSRVGETQYF.

This chain links TRBV18 with TRBJ2-2; 12 nucleotides agree with TRBD2. CDR1 and CDR2 (germline): KGHSH, LQKENI. The CDR3 has 17 amino acids. The trim removed 4 bases at V and 0 bases at J, leaving 3 bases unmatched. CDR3 sequence (DNA): TGTGCCAGCTCACTCCGGACTAGCGGGACGAACACCGGGGAGCTGTTTTTT. It encodes CASSLRTSGTNTGELFF. Looking up the rest from reference TRBV18 and TRBJ2-2 gives the full variable domain: NAGVMQNPRHLVRRRGQEARLRCSPMKGHSHVYWYRQLPEEGLKFMVYLQKENIIDESGMPKERFSAEFPKEGPSILRIQQVVRGDSAAYFCASSLRTSGTNTGELFFGEGSRLTVL.

V and J are TRBV5-6 and TRBJ1-1; D remains ambiguous. This CDR3 contains 12 residues. The V gene's germline CDR1 is SGHDT and CDR2 YYEEEE. Trimming took 4 bases from V and 1 from J, leaving 5 bases between them. CDR3 nucleotide sequence: TGTGCCAGCAGCCGGAGGAACACTGAAGCTTTCTTT. This codes for CASSRRNTEAFF.

The chain uses TRBV7-3 and TRBJ2-1; possible D gene TRBD2, 5 bases. V lost 1 base and J 2 bases, leaving 9 bases between the germline ends. The CDR3 runs to 15 residues. The germline CDR1 and CDR2 sequences are SGHTA and FQGTGA. The CDR3 loop reads CASSLRLAAYNEQFF. The CDR3 DNA follows: TGTGCCAGCAGCTTAAGGCTAGCTGCCTACAATGAGCAGTTCTTC.

The rearrangement uses TRBV5-1 and TRBJ2-1; D possibly corresponds to TRBD1 (5 bases). The germline V gene has CDR1 SGHRS and CDR2 YFSETQ. The CDR3 spans 14 residues. Trimming removed 0 bases at V and 5 bases at J, with 9 bases between. The CDR3 loop is CASSLGTQDNEQFF. In nucleotides, the CDR3 is TGCGCCAGCAGCTTGGGGACACAGGACAATGAGCAGTTCTTC.

The rearrangement links TRBV4-1 to TRBJ1-6; no reliable D call. From germline, CDR1 is MGHRA and CDR2 YSYEKL. The CDR3 extends over 12 amino acids. The V end lost 4 bases, the J end lost 6 bases, and 4 bases lay between the germline ends. The CDR3 sequence is CASSRINSPLHF. The CDR3 DNA follows: TGCGCCAGCAGCCGGATTAATTCACCCCTCCACTTT.

The CDR3 reads CASLGRETQYF. The CDR3 bases are TGTGCCAGCTTGGGACGCGAGACCCAGTACTTC. The chain has TRBV2 and TRBJ2-5; either TRBD1 or TRBD2 may fit D (5 bases each). Trimming removed 8 bases at V and 5 bases at J, with 9 bases between. There are 11 residues in the CDR3. The germline CDR1 and CDR2 sequences are SNHLY and FYNNEI.

Comment on this clone: A junction boundary mismatches the germline segment, possibly from a read error. V and J are TRBV7-7 and TRBJ1-1, with D hard to call. CDR1 SSHAT and CDR2 FNYEAQ come from the germline V gene (reference sequence). This CDR3 contains 13 residues. The DNA of the CDR3 is TGTGCTAGCAGCTTAGCCCTTAACACTGAAGCTTTCTTT. Translation gives CASSLALNTEAFF.

Note on this clone: Compared with germline, one end of the junction differs, possibly owing to a read error. The chain joins TRBV13 to TRBJ2-6; D gene unclear. This CDR3 contains 16 residues. Looked up from germline, CDR1 is PRHDT and CDR2 is FYEKMQ (reference sequence). CDR3 loop: CASSLGTNSGANVLTF. CDR3 nucleotide sequence: TGTGCCAGCAGCCTAGGCACCAACTCTGGGGCCAACGTCCTGACTTTC. Looking up the rest from reference TRBV13 and TRBJ2-6 gives the full variable domain: AAGVIQSPRHLIKEKRETATLKCYPIPRHDTVYWYQQGPGQDPQFLISFYEKMQSDKGSIPDRFSAQQFSDYHSELNMSSLELGDSALYFCASSLGTNSGANVLTFGAGSRLTVL.

J is TRBJ2-2 and V is TRBV5-1, with 7 bases matching TRBD1. CDR1 and CDR2 (germline): SGHRS, YFSETQ. Trimming took 7 bases from V and 0 from J; bases not matched to a gene: 3. The CDR3 has 14 residues. In nucleotides, the CDR3 is TGCGCCAGCCACCAGGGGGCGAACACCGGGGAGCTGTTTTTT. This translates into CASHQGANTGELFF.

The V and J genes are TRBV11-3 and TRBJ2-7; TRBD2 matches 12 bases. V shed 7 bases and J 2 bases; nucleotides not matched to a gene: 9. Germline V gene data show CDR1 as SGHNT and CDR2 as YENEEA. The CDR3 totals 16 residues. CDR3 region: CASTDGLAGRAYEQYF. CDR3 bases: TGTGCCAGCACCGACGGACTAGCGGGAAGAGCCTACGAGCAGTACTTC.

The table lists this clone with a count of one. The V call is TRBV19, the J call TRBJ2-1, with 11 bases identical to TRBD2. The CDR3 consists of 15 residues. With V trimmed by 5 bases and J by 3 bases, 3 bases remained unmatched. Germline V gene sequence: CDR1 LNHDA, CDR2 SQIVND (reference sequence). The CDR3 sequence is CASSPSGRNYNEQFF. CDR3 in DNA: TGTGCCAGTAGTCCTAGCGGGAGGAACTACAATGAGCAGTTCTTC.

The rearrangement joins TRBV5-4 to TRBJ1-2, with D perhaps matching TRBD1 (5 bases). Deletions cut 4 bases from V and 3 bases from J, with 10 bases between. This CDR3 region has 13 residues. Per germline, CDR1 SGHNT and CDR2 YYREEE (reference sequence). Here the CDR3 reads CASSPDRYYGYTF. DNA of the CDR3: TGTGCCAGCAGCCCCGACAGATACTATGGCTACACCTTC. Full variable domain (missing parts from reference TRBV5-4 and TRBJ1-2): ETGVTQSPTHLIKTRGQQVTLRCSSQSGHNTVSWYQQALGQGPQFIFQYYREEENGRGNFPPRFSGLQFPNYSSELNVNALELDDSALYLCASSPDRYYGYTFGSGTRLTVV.

Here the CDR3 reads CASSLGQGAFTGELFF. CDR3 DNA sequence: TGTGCCAGCAGCTTAGGACAGGGGGCTTTCACCGGGGAGCTGTTTTTT. V gene TRBV11-2 combines with J gene TRBJ2-2; 10 bases line up with TRBD1. With 1 base clipped from V and 4 bases from J, the junction kept 3 bases outside the gene matches. Per the germline V gene, CDR1 is SGHAT and CDR2 is FQNNGV. CDR3 length: 16 residues.

The CDR3 DNA sequence: TGCGCCAGCAGCGATCCGGGACTTAGCTCCGGGCAGTACTTC. This translates into CASSDPGLSSGQYF. V is TRBV5-1 and J is TRBJ2-7; D is possibly TRBD2 (6 bases). Germline V gene sequence: CDR1 SGHRS, CDR2 YFSETQ. This CDR3 contains 14 residues. V was clipped by 4 bases and J by 9 bases, with 20 bases between them.

This clone was counted a single time. The chain joins TRBV27 to TRBJ1-1; tentatively, D is TRBD1 (6 bases). Germline V gene data show CDR1 as MNHEY and CDR2 as SMNVEV (reference sequence). Trimming removed 7 bases from V and 7 bases from J, with 28 bases in between. The CDR3 contains 17 residues. CDR3 loop: CASIFRPPGAPGFEAFF. DNA of the CDR3: TGTGCCAGCATCTTCCGACCCCCAGGGGCGCCGGGGTTTGAAGCTTTCTTT.

The rearrangement joins TRBV5-4 to TRBJ2-5, with D hard to call. V was shortened by 4 bases and J by 0 bases, with 13 bases between the two germline ends. CDR3 length equals 15 residues. Germline V gene lookup returns CDR1 SGHNT and CDR2 YYREEE (reference sequence). The CDR3 bases are TGTGCCAGCAGCCATCAAGGGCTCGACCAAGAGACCCAGTACTTC. This sequence encodes CASSHQGLDQETQYF.

With respect to this clone: Mismatch with germline at one junction end may stem from a read error. J is TRBJ2-2 and V is TRBV7-9, with 7 bases matching TRBD2. The CDR3 runs to 12 residues. Germline V gives CDR1 SEHNR, CDR2 FQNEAQ (reference sequence). CDR3 loop: CASGLITGKLFF. CDR3 in DNA: TGTGCTAGCGGGCTGATCACCGGGAAGCTGTTTTTT.

This chain uses TRBV28 with TRBJ1-2; 10 bases are shared with TRBD1. This CDR3 has 15 amino acids. In germline, CDR1 is MDHEN, CDR2 SYDVKM. Unmatched junction bases numbered 9, after V lost 5 bases and J lost 6 bases. The CDR3: CASSTPGDRGHGYTF. In DNA, the CDR3 is TGTGCCAGCAGTACGCCGGGGGACAGGGGACATGGCTACACCTTC.

In this sample, this clone turned up many times. At the DNA level, this CDR3 is encoded by other sequences in the same sample as well. V gene TRBV5-4 combines with J gene TRBJ2-1; 7 bases agree with TRBD1. The CDR3 extends over 15 amino acids. The germline CDR1 and CDR2 sequences are SGHNT and YYREEE (reference sequence). V lost 0 bases to trimming and J lost 3 bases; unmatched junction nucleotides: 3. CDR3 region: CASSLGQGSYNEQFF. CDR3 DNA: TGTGCCAGCAGCTTGGGACAGGGTAGCTACAATGAGCAGTTCTTC.

The chain carries TRBV28 and TRBJ1-2; 9 positions agree with TRBD1. V trimming: 10 bases; J trimming: 6 bases; junction bases outside the gene matches: 9. Germline V CDR1 and CDR2: MDHEN, SYDVKM. This CDR3 comprises 13 residues. CDR3 nucleotide sequence: TGTGCCATAAACCGGGACAGGGCTGATGGCTACACCTTC. It codes for CAINRDRADGYTF.

Points on this clone: Since no conserved phenylalanine or tryptophan closes the CDR3, a read error is the likely cause. CDR3 in DNA: TGTGCCAGCAGCCCACAGGGGAACACTGAAGCTTTCCTT. Translation gives CASSPQGNTEAFL. This rearrangement joins TRBV7-2 to TRBJ1-1; a possible D gene is TRBD1 (6 bases). There are 13 residues in the CDR3. The V end lost 5 bases, the J end lost 1 base, and 8 bases lay between the germline ends. Germline CDR1 and CDR2: SGHTA and FQGNSA.

The V call is TRBV19, the J call TRBJ1-5; no clear D. Trimming took off 6 bases at V and 4 bases at J, with 16 bases between the two ends. The CDR3 length is 15 residues. Germline lookup yields CDR1 LNHDA and CDR2 SQIVND (reference sequence). DNA of the CDR3: TGTGCCAGTAGCCCTTATGGGAGAGGAAATCAGCCCCAGCATTTT. Translating it yields CASSPYGRGNQPQHF.

The chain has TRBV7-3 and TRBJ2-1; the D gene could be TRBD1 or TRBD2 (5 bases each). Germline-derived CDR1 and CDR2 are SGHTA and FQGTGA. The CDR3 has 13 residues. The germline V and J ends were trimmed by 5 bases and 3 bases, with 8 bases remaining between them. CDR3 region: CASSPGSYNEQFF. CDR3 DNA sequence: TGTGCCAGCAGCCCAGGGAGCTACAATGAGCAGTTCTTC.

The chain carries TRBV6-6 and TRBJ2-5, with 9 bases lining up with TRBD1. Trimming at V came to 4 bases and at J to 5 bases, leaving 11 bases not matched to a gene. The CDR3 is 16 residues long. Germline V gives CDR1 MNHNY, CDR2 SVGAGI (reference sequence). The CDR3 DNA sequence: TGTGCCAGCAGTTTTCCCGCGGGACAGGGTTCGGAGACCCAGTACTTC. Translating it yields CASSFPAGQGSETQYF.

The rearrangement links TRBV7-2 to TRBJ2-3; 13 bases are a match to TRBD2. This CDR3 region has 15 residues. Losses at the gene ends were 6 bases for V and 4 bases for J; bases not matched to a gene: 4. The V gene's germline CDR1 is SGHTA and CDR2 FQGNSA. The CDR3 protein is CASRRLAGGADTQYF. The CDR3 nucleotides are TGTGCCAGCAGGCGACTAGCGGGAGGTGCAGATACGCAGTATTTT.

The chain couples TRBV5-6 to TRBJ2-1, with D possibly matching TRBD2 (7 bases). Germline loops: CDR1 SGHDT, CDR2 YYEEEE. Deletions cut 3 bases from V and 6 bases from J, with 16 bases between. There are 15 residues in the CDR3. In DNA, the CDR3 is TGTGCCAGCAGCTGGGGGCTAGCGGATTCCAATGAGCAGTTCTTC. Translation gives CASSWGLADSNEQFF.

Comment on this clone: This sample also contains other DNA sequences that code for the same CDR3. The CDR3 region has the DNA TGTGCCAGCAGTGAGAGGTCTCGGTCCCAAGAGACCCAGTACTTC. Translating it yields CASSERSRSQETQYF. V and J are TRBV6-1 and TRBJ2-5, with unresolved D. The germline V gene has CDR1 MNHNS and CDR2 SASEGT. The CDR3 sequence is 15 residues long. V was trimmed by 3 bases and J by 1 base, leaving 12 bases between them.

The chain recombines TRBV5-4 with TRBJ1-2; TRBD1 aligns across 8 bases. The V gene end was trimmed by 3 bases and the J gene end by 3 bases; junction bases not matched to a gene: 7. The CDR3 has 15 residues. The germline CDR1 and CDR2 sequences are SGHNT and YYREEE (reference sequence). CDR3 nucleotide sequence: TGTGCCAGCAGCTCGGGACAGGATAACTACTATGGCTACACCTTC. Protein product: CASSSGQDNYYGYTF.